Reported below is one TCR beta chain. The record originates from a study of blood T cell repertoires in COVID-19. Study-wide background: Samples came from the United States, Italy and Spain, spanning acute and convalescent COVID-19. In each case, the material was cDNA or gDNA derived from T cells, B-cell-depleted T cells, or PBMCs.

In the original analysis: Amplified reference gene primers provided the basis for estimating nucleated cell counts. The protocol was immunoSEQ multiplex PCR, while the TCRdb copy is restricted to in-frame clones and leaves out a portion. V, J and clone size are those of that table, while D and trimming were read from the DNA. This table has about 360,000 clones, 83% appearing once. V was clipped by 6 bases and J by 1 base, with 9 bases between them. This CDR3 has 12 residues. Germline V gene sequence: CDR1 SQVTM, CDR2 ANQGSEA. The sample comprised peripheral blood. The rearrangement links TRBV29-1 to TRBJ1-2, with D unresolved. The source of this sequence is a man in his thirties or forties with active or convalescent COVID-19. CDR3 nucleotides: TGCAGCGTGGACGGGAATAACTATGGCTACACCTTC. Its translation is CSVDGNNYGYTF.